The text below deals with one TCR beta chain. This sample is drawn from a study of blood T cell repertoires in COVID-19. Study overall: Researchers got acute and convalescent COVID-19 samples from the United States, Italy and Spain. PBMCs, B-cell-depleted T cells, or T cells were the source of the cDNA or gDNA that made up the material.

In the authors' methods: Amplifying reference gene primers gave estimates of nucleated cell counts. Sequenced by immunoSEQ multiplex PCR; TCRdb stores in-frame clones only, minus some. Clone size and V and J calls were adopted from that table, with D and trimming inferred from the DNA. The table lists over 130,000 clones, around 90% of them singletons. V shed 3 bases and J 0 bases; nucleotides not matched to a gene: 7. This CDR3 spans 16 amino acids. The germline gives CDR1 SGHRS, CDR2 YFSETQ. This TCR was recovered from a woman of 80 years or more with acute or convalescent COVID-19. The sample was peripheral blood. V is TRBV5-1 and J is TRBJ1-1; 8 bases map to TRBD1. DNA for the CDR3: TGCGCCAGCAGCTCCCGACAGGGGATTATGAACACTGAAGCTTTCTTT. Amino acids: CASSSRQGIMNTEAFF.